The 9 T cell receptor beta chains below all came from one sample that was sequenced in a study of blood T cells in healthy people across ages. Alongside a J-beta primer mix, a sample-barcoded 5' primer served in a second PCR lasting about 6 to 12 cycles. TCRdb re-called the 5' RACE reads with MiXCR, one entry per CDR3 protein. The table lists around 1,100,000 distinct CDR3 sequences, less than 45% of them singletons, with over 10% in the top ten. Input material: blood. The origin of the receptors is a man between 18 and 35 years old in good health.

The V and J genes are TRBV6-4 and TRBJ2-7; D gene uncertain. V dropped 4 bases and J dropped 7 bases, with 20 bases sitting between them. CDR1 and CDR2 from the germline V gene are MRHNA and SNTAGT. There are 15 residues in the CDR3. CDR3 coding DNA: TGTGCCAGCAGTGCCCGGGTAGGGTCCTACAATGAGCAGTACTTC. This gives the protein CASSARVGSYNEQYF.

This chain links TRBV5-1 with TRBJ1-2, with 7 positions matching TRBD1. V trimming: 5 bases; J trimming: 2 bases; junction bases outside the gene matches: 9. This CDR3 region has 15 residues. Germline V lookup: CDR1 SGHRS, CDR2 YFSETQ. The CDR3 region is CASRELGRGNYGYTF. The CDR3 DNA is TGCGCCAGCAGAGAGCTTGGCAGGGGGAACTATGGCTACACCTTC.

The genes are TRBV6-2 or TRBV6-3 and TRBJ1-2; TRBD1 is a possible D gene (5 bases). This CDR3 region has 14 residues. CDR1 MNHEY and CDR2 SVGEGT come from the germline V gene. The V and J ends lost 2 bases and 4 bases respectively, with 11 bases between them. This chain's CDR3 is CASSYRQLTYGYTF. The CDR3 DNA sequence: TGTGCCAGCAGTTACCGACAGCTGACCTATGGCTACACCTTC.

The chain combines TRBV28 with TRBJ2-3; no clear D. The CDR3 extends over 14 amino acids. Germline-derived CDR1 and CDR2 are MDHEN and SYDVKM. V gave up 2 bases and J gave up 4 bases, with 10 bases separating them. The CDR3 sequence is CASSLGQIADTQYF. For the CDR3, the DNA is TGTGCCAGCAGTTTAGGGCAGATTGCAGATACGCAGTATTTT.

This clonotype was observed a handful of times. The J gene is TRBJ2-1, the V gene TRBV6-6; D gene unclear. CDR3 length: 16 amino acids. The germline gives CDR1 MNHNY, CDR2 SVGAGI (reference sequence). Trimming stripped 3 bases from V and 0 bases from J, with 12 bases between. The CDR3, as DNA: TGTGCCAGCAGTTATTCATTGGCAGACTCCTACAATGAGCAGTTCTTC. Translating it yields CASSYSLADSYNEQFF.

V usage is TRBV9 and J usage is TRBJ2-7; D remains ambiguous. The CDR3 is made up of 13 amino acids. V was cut by 4 bases and J by 7 bases, with 15 bases left in between. Germline V gene lookup returns CDR1 SGDLS and CDR2 YYNGEE. The CDR3 DNA is TGTGCCAGCAGCTCAGTACGGTACAATGAGCAGTACTTC. Protein sequence: CASSSVRYNEQYF.

Details on this clonotype: The junction and the germline gene differ at one end; a read error may be behind it. The chain is built from TRBV29-1 and TRBJ2-5; 8 bases are shared with TRBD1. Germline loops: CDR1 SQVTM, CDR2 ANQGSEA. The CDR3 runs 13 residues. The CDR3 spells CSVEGTGQETRYF. CDR3 coding DNA: TGCAGCGTTGAGGGGACAGGTCAAGAGACCCGGTACTTC.

The chain is built from TRBV27 and TRBJ1-6, with 8 bases matching TRBD1. V shed 3 bases and J 7 bases; nucleotides not matched to a gene: 5. Germline lookup yields CDR1 MNHEY and CDR2 SMNVEV (reference sequence). The CDR3 runs 15 residues. The CDR3 loop reads CASSFRTGSNSPLHF. The CDR3 coding sequence is TGTGCCAGCAGTTTTAGGACAGGGTCAAATTCACCCCTCCACTTT.

The table lists this clonotype with a few counts. The chain employs TRBV10-3 and TRBJ2-3; TRBD1 might be the D (6 bases). V lost 3 bases and J lost 0, with 13 bases in between. The CDR3 sequence is 16 residues long. In germline, CDR1 is ENHRY, CDR2 SYGVKD. This chain's CDR3 is CAISEGRGPSTDTQYF. CDR3 DNA sequence: TGTGCCATCAGTGAAGGCAGGGGACCCAGCACAGATACGCAGTATTTT.